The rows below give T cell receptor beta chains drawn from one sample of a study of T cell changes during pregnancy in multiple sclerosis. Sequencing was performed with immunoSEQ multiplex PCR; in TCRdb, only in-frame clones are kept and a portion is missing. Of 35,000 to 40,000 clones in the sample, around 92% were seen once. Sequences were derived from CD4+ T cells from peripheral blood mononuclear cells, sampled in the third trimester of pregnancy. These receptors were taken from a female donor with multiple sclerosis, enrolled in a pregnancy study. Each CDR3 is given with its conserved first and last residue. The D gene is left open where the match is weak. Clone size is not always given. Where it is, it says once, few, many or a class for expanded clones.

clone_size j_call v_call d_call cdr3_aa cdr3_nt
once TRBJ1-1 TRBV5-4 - CASSLGTGGASAFF TGTGCCAGCAGCTTGGGTACGGGGGGCGCTTCGGCTTTCTTT
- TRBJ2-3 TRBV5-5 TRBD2 CASSSLTSKDTQYF TGTGCCAGCAGCTCCCTGACTAGCAAAGATACGCAGTATTTT
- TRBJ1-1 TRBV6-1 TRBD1 CAIDRGQEAFF TGTGCCATCGACAGGGGGCAAGAGGCTTTCTTT
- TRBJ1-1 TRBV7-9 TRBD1 CASSIGQGYTEAFF TGTGCCAGCAGCATCGGACAGGGCTACACTGAAGCTTTCTTT
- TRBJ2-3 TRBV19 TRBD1 CASQGTGGADTQYF TGTGCCAGCCAAGGGACAGGGGGTGCAGATACGCAGTATTTT
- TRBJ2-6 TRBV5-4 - CASSTGALPPGANVLTF TGTGCCAGCAGCACGGGAGCGCTTCCCCCTGGGGCCAACGTCCTGACTTTC
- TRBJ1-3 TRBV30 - CAWSVRGGTGNTIYF TGTGCCTGGAGTGTACGTGGAGGTACTGGAAACACCATATATTTT
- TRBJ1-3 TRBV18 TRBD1 CASSPPGQGISGNTIYF TGTGCCAGCTCACCACCGGGACAGGGGATCTCTGGAAACACCATATATTTT
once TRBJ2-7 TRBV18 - CASSPQTGTYEQYF TGTGCCAGCTCACCTCAGACAGGAACCTACGAGCAGTACTTC
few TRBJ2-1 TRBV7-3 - CASSFEYNEQFF TGTGCCAGCAGCTTCGAGTACAATGAGCAGTTCTTC
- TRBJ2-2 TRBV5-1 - CASSSGVIGELFF TGCGCCAGCAGCTCAGGGGTTATCGGGGAGCTGTTTTTT
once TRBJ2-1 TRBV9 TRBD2 CASSVDFALAGVGEQFF TGTGCCAGCAGCGTAGATTTCGCCCTAGCGGGAGTGGGGGAGCAGTTCTTC
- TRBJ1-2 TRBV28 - CASSNLTVNYGYTF TGTGCCAGCAGTAACTTAACAGTTAACTATGGCTACACCTTC
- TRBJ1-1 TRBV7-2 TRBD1 CASRRTGTAEAFF TGTGCCAGCAGGAGGACAGGGACGGCTGAAGCTTTCTTT
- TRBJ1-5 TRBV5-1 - CASSRVAGGNQPQHF TGCGCCAGCAGTAGGGTAGCCGGGGGCAATCAGCCCCAGCATTTT
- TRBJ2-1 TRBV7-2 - CASSRLPGSYNEQFF TGTGCCAGCAGCCGACTCCCGGGCTCCTACAATGAGCAGTTCTTC
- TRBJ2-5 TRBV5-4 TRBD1 CASSLDRAQETQYF TGTGCCAGCAGCCTAGACAGGGCCCAAGAGACCCAGTACTTC
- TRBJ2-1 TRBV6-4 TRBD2 CASSEGGRTEQFF TGTGCCAGCAGTGAGGGCGGGAGAACTGAGCAGTTCTTC
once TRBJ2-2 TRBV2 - CASRGQNTGELFF TGTGCCTCACGAGGCCAGAACACCGGGGAGCTGTTTTTT
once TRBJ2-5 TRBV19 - CASSIGQGGFQETQYF TGTGCCAGTAGTATAGGACAGGGAGGCTTCCAAGAGACCCAGTACTTC